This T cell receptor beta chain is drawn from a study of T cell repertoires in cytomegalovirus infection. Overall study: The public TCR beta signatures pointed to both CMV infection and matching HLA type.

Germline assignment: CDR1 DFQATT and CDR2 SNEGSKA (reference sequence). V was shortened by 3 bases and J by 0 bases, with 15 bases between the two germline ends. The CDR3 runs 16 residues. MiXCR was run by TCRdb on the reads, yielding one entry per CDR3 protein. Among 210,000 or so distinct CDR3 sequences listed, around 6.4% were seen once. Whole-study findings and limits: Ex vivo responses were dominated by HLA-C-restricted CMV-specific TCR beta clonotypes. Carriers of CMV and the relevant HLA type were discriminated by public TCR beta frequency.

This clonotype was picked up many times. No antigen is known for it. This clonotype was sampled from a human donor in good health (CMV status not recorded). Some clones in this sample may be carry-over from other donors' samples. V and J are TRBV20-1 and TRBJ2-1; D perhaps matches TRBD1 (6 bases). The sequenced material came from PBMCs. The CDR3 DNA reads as TGCAGTGCTAGGGACCCCGGGACAAGCTCCTACAATGAGCAGTTCTTC. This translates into CSARDPGTSSYNEQFF.